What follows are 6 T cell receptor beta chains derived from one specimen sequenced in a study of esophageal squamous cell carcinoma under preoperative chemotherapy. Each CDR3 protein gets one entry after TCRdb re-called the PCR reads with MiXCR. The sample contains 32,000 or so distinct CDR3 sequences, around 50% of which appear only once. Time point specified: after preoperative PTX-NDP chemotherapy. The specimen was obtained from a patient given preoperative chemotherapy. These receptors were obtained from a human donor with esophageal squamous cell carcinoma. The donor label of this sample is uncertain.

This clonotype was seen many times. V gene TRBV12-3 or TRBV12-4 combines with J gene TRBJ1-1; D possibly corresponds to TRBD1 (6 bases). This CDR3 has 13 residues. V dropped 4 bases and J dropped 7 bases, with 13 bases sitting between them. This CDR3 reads CASSWGARSEAFF. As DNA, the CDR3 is TGTGCCAGCAGTTGGGGGGCAAGGAGTGAAGCTTTCTTT.

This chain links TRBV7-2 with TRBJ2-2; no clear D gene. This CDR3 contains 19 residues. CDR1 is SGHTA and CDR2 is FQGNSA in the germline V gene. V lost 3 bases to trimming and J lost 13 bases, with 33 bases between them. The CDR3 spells CASSLSIDPGVANTDALFF. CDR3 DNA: TGTGCCAGCAGCTTGTCAATCGACCCCGGCGTCGCGAACACCGATGCGCTGTTTTTT.

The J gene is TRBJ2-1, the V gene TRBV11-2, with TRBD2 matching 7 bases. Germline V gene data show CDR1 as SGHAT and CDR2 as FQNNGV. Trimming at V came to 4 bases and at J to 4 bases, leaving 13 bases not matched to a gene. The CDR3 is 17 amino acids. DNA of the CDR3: TGTGCCAGCAGCTGGGGGGGGGGGGGGGGGGGGTACAATGAGCAGTTCTTC. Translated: CASSWGGGGGGYNEQFF.

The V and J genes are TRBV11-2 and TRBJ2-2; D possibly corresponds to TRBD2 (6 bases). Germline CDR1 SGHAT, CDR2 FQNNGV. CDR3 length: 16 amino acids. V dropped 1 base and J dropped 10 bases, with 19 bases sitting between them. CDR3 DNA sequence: TGTGCCAGCAGCTTAGGTCCGGGACTCCTAACAGAGGAGCTGTTTTTT. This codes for CASSLGPGLLTEELFF.

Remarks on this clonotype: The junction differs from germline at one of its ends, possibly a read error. The CDR3 DNA reads TGTGCCGGCCGTGGGGGTGGGCTCCAGGATACCCAGTATTTC. Translation gives CAGRGGGLQDTQYF. This sequence joins TRBV6-1 and TRBJ2-3, with D perhaps being TRBD1 or TRBD2 (5 bases each). Germline lookup yields CDR1 MNHNS and CDR2 SASEGT. This CDR3 is built from 14 residues.

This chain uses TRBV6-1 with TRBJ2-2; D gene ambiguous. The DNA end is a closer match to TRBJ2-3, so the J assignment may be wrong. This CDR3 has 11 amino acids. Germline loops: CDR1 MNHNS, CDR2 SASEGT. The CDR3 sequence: CASVGTEEQYF. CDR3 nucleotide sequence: TGTGCCAGCGTAGGCACCGAGGAGCAGTATTTT.